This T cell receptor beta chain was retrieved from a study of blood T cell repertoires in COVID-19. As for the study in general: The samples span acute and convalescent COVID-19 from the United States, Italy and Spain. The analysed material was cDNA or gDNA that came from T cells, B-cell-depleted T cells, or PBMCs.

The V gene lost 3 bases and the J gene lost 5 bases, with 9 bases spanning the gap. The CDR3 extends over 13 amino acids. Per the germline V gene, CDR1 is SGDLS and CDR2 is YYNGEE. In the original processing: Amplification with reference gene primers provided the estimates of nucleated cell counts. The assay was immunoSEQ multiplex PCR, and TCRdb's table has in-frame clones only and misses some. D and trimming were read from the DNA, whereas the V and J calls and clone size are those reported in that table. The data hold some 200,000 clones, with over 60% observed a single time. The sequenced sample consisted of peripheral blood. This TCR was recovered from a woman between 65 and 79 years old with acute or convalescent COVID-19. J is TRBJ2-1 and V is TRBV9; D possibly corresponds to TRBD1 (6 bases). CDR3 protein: CASSGSGDNEQFF. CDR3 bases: TGTGCCAGCAGCGGATCAGGGGACAATGAGCAGTTCTTC.